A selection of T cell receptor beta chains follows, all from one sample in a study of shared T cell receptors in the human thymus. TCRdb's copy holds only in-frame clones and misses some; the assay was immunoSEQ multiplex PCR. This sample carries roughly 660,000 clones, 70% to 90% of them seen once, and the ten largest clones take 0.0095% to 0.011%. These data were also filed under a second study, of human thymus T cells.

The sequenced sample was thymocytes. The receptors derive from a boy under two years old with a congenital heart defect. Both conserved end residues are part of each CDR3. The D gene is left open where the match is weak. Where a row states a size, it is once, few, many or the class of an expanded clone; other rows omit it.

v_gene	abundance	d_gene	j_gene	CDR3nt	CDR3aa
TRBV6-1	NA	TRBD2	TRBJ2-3	TGTGCCAGCAGTGCCACCCTAGCGGTTAACACAGATACGCAGTATTTT	CASSATLAVNTDTQYF
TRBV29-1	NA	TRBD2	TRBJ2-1	TGCAGCGTTTCAAGCGGGAGGTCCCATGAGCAGTTCTTC	CSVSSGRSHEQFF
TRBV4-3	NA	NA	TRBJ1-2	TGCGCCAGCAGCGGAGGGGTCTCAGCTAACTATGGCTACACCTTC	CASSGGVSANYGYTF
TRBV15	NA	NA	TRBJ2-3	TGTGCCACCAGCAGAGATAGAGGACATCCTAGCACAGATACGCAGTATTTT	CATSRDRGHPSTDTQYF
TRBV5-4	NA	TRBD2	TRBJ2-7	TGTGCCAGCAGCTTGAGGGAACGGGAGGGACCCTACGAGCAGTACTTC	CASSLREREGPYEQYF
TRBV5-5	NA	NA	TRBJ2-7	TGTGCCAGCAGCGCCCGACAGTACGAGCAGTACTTC	CASSARQYEQYF
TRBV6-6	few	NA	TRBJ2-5	TGTGCCAGCAGTTATAGCTTTAGGGACTCCCAAGAGACCCAGTACTTC	CASSYSFRDSQETQYF
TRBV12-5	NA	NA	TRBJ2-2	TGTGCTAGTGGGCCCCCCGGGGGGCCGTTGGAGCTGTTTTTT	CASGPPGGPLELFF
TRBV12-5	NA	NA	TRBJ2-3	TGTGCTAGTGGCACAGCCACAGATACGCAGTATTTT	CASGTATDTQYF
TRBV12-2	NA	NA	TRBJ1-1	TGTGCAAGTCCCCCCCACAGGGGGCAAAACACTGAAGCTTTCTTT	CASPPHRGQNTEAFF
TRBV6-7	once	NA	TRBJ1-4	TGTGCCAGCAGTTACTCGCTGCGGGGGGAGACGACAACTAATGAAAAACTGTTTTTT	CASSYSLRGETTTNEKLFF
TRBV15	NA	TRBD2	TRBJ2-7	TGTGCCACCAGCAGAGAGGGGGGGAACCTCTACGAGCAGTACTTC	CATSREGGNLYEQYF
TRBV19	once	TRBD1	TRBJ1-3	TGTGCCAGTAGAACCCACAGGGGATTTGGAAACACCATATATTTT	CASRTHRGFGNTIYF
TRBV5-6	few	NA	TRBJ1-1	TGTGCCAGCAGCTTGGGGCGGAATGAAGCTTTCTTT	CASSLGRNEAFF
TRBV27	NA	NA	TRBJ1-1	TGTGCCAGCAGTGGATCAGGGGCGAACACTGAAGCTTTCTTT	CASSGSGANTEAFF
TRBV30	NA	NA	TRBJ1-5	TGTGCCTGGAAGTTGGGTTCTTCCAGGGGATATGATAGCAATCAGCCCCAGCATTTT	CAWKLGSSRGYDSNQPQHF
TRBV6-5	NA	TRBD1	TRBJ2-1	TGTGCCAGCAGGCCGGGACAGGGCTACAATGAGCAGTTCTTC	CASRPGQGYNEQFF
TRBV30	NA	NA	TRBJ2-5	TGTGCCTGGAATAGACACCGGTATGGCGAGACCCAGTACTTC	CAWNRHRYGETQYF
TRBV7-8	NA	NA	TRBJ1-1	TGTGCCAGCAGCTTAGGGCCAGCCGGGGAAGCTGAAGCTTTCTTT	CASSLGPAGEAEAFF
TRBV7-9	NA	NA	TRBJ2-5	TGTGCCAGCACGACAGACCAAGAGATCCAGTACTTC	CASTTDQEIQYF
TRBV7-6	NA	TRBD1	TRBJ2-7	TGTGCCAGCAGCTTACTTGGACAGGGCTCCTACGAGCAGTACTTC	CASSLLGQGSYEQYF
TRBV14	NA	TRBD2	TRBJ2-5	TGTGCCAGCAGCCAAGAACCAGGACTAGCGGGACAGGCCCAGTACTTC	CASSQEPGLAGQAQYF